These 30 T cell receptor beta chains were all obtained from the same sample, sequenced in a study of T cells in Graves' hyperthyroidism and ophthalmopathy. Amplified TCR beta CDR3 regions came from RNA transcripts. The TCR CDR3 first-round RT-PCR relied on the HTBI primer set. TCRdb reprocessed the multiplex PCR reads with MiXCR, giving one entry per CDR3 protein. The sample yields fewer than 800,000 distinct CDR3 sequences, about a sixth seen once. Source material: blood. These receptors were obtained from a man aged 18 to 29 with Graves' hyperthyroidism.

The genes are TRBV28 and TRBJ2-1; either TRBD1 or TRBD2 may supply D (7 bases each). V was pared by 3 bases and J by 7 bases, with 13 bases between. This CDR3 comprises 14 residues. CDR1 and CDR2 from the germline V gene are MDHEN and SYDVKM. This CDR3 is CASSFYQGGNEQFF. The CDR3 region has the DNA TGTGCCAGCAGTTTCTATCAGGGGGGGAATGAGCAGTTCTTC.

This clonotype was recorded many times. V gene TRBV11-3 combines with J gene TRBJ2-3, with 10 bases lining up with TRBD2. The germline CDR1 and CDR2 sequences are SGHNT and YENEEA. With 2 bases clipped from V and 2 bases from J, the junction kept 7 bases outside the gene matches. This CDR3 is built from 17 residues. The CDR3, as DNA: TGTGCCAGCAGCTTAAGGACTAGCGGAGCCATCACAGATACGCAGTATTTT. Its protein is CASSLRTSGAITDTQYF.

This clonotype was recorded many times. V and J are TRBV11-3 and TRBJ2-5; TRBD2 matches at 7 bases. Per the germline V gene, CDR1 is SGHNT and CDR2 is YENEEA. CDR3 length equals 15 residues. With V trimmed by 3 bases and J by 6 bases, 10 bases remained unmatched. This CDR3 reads CASSFGAGRAKTQYF. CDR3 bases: TGTGCCAGCAGCTTTGGAGCGGGACGGGCGAAGACCCAGTACTTC.

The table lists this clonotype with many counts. For the CDR3, the DNA is TGTGCCAGCAGTTCGGGACTAGCGGGAGTTCAGAGCCAAGAGACCCAGTACTTC. Translating gives CASSSGLAGVQSQETQYF. The chain couples TRBV12-3 or TRBV12-4 to TRBJ2-5, with 14 bases matching TRBD2. The CDR3 is 18 residues long. The V and J ends lost 4 bases and 1 base, in that order; junction bases with no gene match: 8.

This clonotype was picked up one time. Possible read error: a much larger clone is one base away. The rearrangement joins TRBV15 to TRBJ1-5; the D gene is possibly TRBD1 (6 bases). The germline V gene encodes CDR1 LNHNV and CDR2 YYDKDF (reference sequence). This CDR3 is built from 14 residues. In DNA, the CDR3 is TGTGCCACCAGCAGAGGAGGGGGAGGTCAGCCCCAGGATTTT. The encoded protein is CATSRGGGGQPQDF.

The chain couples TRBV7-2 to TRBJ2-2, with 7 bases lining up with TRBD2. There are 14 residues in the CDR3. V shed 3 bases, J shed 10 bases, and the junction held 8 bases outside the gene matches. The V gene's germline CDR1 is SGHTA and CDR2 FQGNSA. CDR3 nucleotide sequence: TGTGCCAGCAGCTTGATCGGGAGGATTGAGGAGCTGTTTTTT. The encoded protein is CASSLIGRIEELFF. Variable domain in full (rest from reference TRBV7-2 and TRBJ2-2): GAGVSQSPSNKVTEKGKDVELRCDPISGHTALYWYRQSLGQGLEFLIYFQGNSAPDKSGLPSDRFSAERTGGSVSTLTIQRTQQEDSAVYLCASSLIGRIEELFFGEGSRLTVL.

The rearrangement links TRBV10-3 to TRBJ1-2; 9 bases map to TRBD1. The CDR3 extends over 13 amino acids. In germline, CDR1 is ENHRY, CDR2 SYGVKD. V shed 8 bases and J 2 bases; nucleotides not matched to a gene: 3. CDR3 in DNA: TGTGCCATCCCGGACAGGGGAAACTATGGCTACACCTTC. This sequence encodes CAIPDRGNYGYTF.

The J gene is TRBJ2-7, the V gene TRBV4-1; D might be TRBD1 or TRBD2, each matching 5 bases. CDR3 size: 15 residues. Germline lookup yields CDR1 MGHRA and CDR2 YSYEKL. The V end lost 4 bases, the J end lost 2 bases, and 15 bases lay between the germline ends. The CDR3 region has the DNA TGCGCCAGCAGCCGAGACGGGACGCCTACCTACGAGCAGTACTTC. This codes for CASSRDGTPTYEQYF.

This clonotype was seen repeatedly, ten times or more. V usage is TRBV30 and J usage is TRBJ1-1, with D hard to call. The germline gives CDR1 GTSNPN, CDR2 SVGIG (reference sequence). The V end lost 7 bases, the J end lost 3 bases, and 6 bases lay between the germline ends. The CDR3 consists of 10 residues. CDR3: CASRHTEAFF. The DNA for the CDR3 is TGTGCCTCAAGACACACTGAAGCTTTCTTT.

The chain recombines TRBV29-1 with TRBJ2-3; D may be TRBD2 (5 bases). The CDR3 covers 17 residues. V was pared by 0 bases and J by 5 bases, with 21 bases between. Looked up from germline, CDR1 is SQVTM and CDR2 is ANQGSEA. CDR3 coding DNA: TGCAGCGTTGAAGACCCTGATGAGGGCCACCGTCAAGATACGCAGTATTTT. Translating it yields CSVEDPDEGHRQDTQYF.

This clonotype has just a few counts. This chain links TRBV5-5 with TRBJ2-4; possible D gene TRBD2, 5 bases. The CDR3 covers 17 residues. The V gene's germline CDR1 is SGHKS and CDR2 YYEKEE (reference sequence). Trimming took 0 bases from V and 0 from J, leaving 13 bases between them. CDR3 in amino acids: CASSLEGVSLAKNIQYF. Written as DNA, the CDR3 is TGTGCCAGCAGCTTGGAGGGAGTCAGCCTAGCCAAAAACATTCAGTACTTC.

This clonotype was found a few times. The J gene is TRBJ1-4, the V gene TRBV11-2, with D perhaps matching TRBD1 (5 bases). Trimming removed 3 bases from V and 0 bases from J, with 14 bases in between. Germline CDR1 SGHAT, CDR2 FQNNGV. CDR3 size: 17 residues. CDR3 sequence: CASSFRARLPTNEKLFF. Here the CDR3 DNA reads TGTGCCAGCAGCTTCAGGGCCCGGCTTCCAACTAATGAAAAACTGTTTTTT. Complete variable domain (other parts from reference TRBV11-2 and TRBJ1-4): EAGVAQSPRYKIIEKRQSVAFWCNPISGHATLYWYQQILGQGPKLLIQFQNNGVVDDSQLPKDRFSAERLKGVDSTLKIQPAKLEDSAVYLCASSFRARLPTNEKLFFGSGTQLSVL.

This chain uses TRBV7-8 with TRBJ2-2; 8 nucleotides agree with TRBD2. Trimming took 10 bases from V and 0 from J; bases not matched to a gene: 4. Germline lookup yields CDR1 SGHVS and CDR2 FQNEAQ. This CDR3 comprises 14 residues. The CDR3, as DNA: TGTGCCATTAGCGGGACTACGAACACCGGGGAGCTGTTTTTT. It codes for CAISGTTNTGELFF.

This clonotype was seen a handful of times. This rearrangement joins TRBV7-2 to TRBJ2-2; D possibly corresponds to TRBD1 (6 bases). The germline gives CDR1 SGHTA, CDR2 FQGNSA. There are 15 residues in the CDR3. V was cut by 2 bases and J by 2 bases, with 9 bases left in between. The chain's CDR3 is CASSLTGYNTGELFF. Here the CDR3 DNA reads TGTGCCAGCAGCTTAACAGGGTATAACACCGGGGAGCTGTTTTTT.

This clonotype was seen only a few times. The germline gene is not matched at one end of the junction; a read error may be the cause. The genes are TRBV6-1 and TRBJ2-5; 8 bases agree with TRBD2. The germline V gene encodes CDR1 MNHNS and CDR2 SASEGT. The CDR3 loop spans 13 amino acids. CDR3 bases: TGTGCCAGCAGAGAAGCGGGAGTGGAGACCCAGTACTTC. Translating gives CASREAGVETQYF.

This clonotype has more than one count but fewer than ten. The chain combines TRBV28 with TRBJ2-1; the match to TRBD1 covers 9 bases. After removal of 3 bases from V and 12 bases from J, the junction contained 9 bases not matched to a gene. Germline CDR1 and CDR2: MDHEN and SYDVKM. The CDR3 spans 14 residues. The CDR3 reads CASSLSDRGGWQFF. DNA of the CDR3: TGTGCCAGCAGTTTGTCGGACAGGGGAGGTTGGCAGTTCTTC.

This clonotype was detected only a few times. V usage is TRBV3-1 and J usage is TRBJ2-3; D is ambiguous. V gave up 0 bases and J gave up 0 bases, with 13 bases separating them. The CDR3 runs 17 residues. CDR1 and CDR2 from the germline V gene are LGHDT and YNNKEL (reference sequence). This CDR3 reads CASSQDGWSTSTDTQYF. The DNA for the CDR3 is TGTGCCAGCAGCCAAGATGGTTGGTCGACCAGCACAGATACGCAGTATTTT.

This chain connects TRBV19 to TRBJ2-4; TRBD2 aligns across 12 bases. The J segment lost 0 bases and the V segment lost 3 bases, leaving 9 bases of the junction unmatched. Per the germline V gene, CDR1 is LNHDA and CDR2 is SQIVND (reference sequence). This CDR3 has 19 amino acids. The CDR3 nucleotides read TGTGCCAGTAGTATGAAAGGACTAGCGGGAACTAAAGCCAAAAACATTCAGTACTTC. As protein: CASSMKGLAGTKAKNIQYF.

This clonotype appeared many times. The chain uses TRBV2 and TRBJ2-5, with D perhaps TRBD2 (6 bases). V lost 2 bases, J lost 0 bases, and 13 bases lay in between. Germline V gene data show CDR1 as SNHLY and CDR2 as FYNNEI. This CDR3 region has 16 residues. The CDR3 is CASSERDAGNQETQYF. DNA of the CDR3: TGTGCCAGCAGTGAACGCGACGCGGGGAACCAAGAGACCCAGTACTTC.

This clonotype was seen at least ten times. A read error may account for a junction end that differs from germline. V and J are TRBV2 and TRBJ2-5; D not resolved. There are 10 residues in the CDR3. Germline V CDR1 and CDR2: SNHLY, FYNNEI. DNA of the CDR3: TGTGCCAGCAGAGAAGAGACCCAGTACTTC. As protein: CASREETQYF.

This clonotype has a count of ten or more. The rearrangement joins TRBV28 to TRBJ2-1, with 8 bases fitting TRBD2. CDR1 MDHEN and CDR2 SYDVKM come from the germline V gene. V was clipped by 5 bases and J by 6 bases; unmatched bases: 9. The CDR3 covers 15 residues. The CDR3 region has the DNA TGTGCCAGCAGTCGCCCCGCGGGAGGAACCAATGAGCAGTTCTTC. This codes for CASSRPAGGTNEQFF.

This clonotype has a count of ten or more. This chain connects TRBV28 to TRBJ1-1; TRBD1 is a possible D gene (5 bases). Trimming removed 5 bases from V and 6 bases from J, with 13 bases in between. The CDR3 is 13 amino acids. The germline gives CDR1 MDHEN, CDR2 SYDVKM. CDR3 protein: CASSPQGTPEAFF. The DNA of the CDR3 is TGTGCCAGCAGTCCGCAGGGTACCCCTGAAGCTTTCTTT.

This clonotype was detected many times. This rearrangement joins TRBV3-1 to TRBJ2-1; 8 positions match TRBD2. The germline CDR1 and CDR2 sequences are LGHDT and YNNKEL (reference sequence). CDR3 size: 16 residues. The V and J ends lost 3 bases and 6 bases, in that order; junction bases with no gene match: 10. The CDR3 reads CASSHPPAGVGNEQFF. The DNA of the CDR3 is TGTGCCAGCAGCCATCCCCCAGCGGGAGTAGGCAATGAGCAGTTCTTC.

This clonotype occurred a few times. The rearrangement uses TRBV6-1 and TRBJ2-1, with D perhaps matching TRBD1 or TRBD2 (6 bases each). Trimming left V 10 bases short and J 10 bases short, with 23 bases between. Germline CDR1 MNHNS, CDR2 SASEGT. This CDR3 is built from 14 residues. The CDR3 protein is CATRGGLLRGEQFF. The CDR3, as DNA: TGTGCCACCCGAGGGGGACTCCTAAGGGGGGAGCAGTTCTTC.

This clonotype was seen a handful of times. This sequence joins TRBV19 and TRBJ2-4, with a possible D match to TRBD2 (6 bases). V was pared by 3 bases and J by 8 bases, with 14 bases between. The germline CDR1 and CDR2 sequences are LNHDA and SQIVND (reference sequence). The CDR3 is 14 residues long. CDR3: CASSMRGGSDIQYF. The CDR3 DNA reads TGTGCCAGTAGTATGAGGGGAGGATCGGACATTCAGTACTTC.

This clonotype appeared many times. The CDR3 coding sequence is TGTGCCAGCAGCCGAGGGTCTAGCGCCGAGCAGTACTTC. Its protein product is CASSRGSSAEQYF. V and J are TRBV3-1 and TRBJ2-7; perhaps TRBD2 as D (6 bases). Germline CDR1 is LGHDT and CDR2 is YNNKEL (reference sequence). V was trimmed by 4 bases and J by 6 bases, leaving 13 bases between them. CDR3 length equals 13 residues.

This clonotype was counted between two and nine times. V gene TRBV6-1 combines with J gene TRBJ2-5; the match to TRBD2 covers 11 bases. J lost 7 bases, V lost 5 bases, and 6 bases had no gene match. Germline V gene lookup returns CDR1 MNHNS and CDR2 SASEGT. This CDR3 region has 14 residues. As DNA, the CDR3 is TGTGCCAGCAGTTTTAGCGGGAGGGCGGGGACCCAGTACTTC. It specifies CASSFSGRAGTQYF.

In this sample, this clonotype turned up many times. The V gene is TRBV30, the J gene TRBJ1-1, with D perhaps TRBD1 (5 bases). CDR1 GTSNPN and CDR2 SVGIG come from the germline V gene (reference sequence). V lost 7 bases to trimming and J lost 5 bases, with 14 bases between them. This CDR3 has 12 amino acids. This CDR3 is CALQEGVTEAFF. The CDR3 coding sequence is TGTGCCTTACAGGAAGGGGTTACTGAAGCTTTCTTT.

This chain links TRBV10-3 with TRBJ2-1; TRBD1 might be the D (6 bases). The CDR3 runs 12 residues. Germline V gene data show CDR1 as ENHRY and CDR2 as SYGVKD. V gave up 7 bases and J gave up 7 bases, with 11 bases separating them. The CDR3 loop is CAIMKTGNEQFF. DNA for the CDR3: TGTGCCATCATGAAGACAGGTAATGAGCAGTTCTTC.

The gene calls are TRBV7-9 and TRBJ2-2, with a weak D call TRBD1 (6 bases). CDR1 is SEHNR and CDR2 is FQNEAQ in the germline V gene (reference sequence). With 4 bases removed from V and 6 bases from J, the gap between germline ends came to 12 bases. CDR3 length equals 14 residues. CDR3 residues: CASSSGRGPGELFF. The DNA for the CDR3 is TGTGCCAGCAGCTCCGGCAGGGGTCCCGGGGAGCTGTTTTTT. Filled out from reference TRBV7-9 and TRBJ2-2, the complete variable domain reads DTGVSQNPRHKITKRGQNVTFRCDPISEHNRLYWYRQTLGQGPEFLTYFQNEAQLEKSRLLSDRFSAERPKGSFSTLEIQRTEQGDSAMYLCASSSGRGPGELFFGEGSRLTVL.